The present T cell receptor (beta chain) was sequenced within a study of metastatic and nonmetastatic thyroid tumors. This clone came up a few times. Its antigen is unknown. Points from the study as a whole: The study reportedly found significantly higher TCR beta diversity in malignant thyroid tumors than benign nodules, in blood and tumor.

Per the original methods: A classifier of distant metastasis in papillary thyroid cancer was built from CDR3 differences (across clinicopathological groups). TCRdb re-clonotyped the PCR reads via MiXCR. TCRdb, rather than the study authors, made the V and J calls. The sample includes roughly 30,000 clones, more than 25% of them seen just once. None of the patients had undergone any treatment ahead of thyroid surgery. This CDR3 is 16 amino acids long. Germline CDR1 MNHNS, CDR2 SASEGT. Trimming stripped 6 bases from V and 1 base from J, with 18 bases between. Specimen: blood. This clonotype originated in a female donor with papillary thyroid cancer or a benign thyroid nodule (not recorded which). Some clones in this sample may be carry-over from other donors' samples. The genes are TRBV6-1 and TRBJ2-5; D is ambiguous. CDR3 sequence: CASSPTTEPGQETQYF. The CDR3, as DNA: TGTGCCAGCAGCCCCACGACGGAACCCGGCCAAGAGACCCAGTACTTC.